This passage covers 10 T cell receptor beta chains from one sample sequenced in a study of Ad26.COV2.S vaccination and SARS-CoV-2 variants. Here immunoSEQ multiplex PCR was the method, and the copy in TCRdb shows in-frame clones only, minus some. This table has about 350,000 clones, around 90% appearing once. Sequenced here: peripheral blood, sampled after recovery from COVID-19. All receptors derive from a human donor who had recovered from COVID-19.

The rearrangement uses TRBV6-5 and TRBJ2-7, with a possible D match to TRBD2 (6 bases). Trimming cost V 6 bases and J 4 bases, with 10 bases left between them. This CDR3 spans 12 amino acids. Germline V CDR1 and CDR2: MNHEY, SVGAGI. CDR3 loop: CASRGRGYEQYF. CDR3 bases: TGTGCCAGCAGGGGCCGGGGGTACGAGCAGTACTTC.

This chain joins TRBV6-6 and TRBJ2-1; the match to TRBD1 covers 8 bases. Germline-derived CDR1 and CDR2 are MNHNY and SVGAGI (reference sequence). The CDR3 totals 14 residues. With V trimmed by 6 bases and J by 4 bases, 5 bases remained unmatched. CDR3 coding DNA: TGTGCCAGCAGGACGACAGGGGAGTACAATGAGCAGTTCTTC. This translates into CASRTTGEYNEQFF.

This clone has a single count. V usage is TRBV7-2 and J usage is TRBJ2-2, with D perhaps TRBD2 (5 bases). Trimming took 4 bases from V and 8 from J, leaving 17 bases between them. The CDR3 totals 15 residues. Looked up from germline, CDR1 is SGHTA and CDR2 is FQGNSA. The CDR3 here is CASSYERLGWGELFF. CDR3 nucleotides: TGTGCCAGCAGCTATGAGCGGCTCGGGTGGGGGGAGCTGTTTTTT.

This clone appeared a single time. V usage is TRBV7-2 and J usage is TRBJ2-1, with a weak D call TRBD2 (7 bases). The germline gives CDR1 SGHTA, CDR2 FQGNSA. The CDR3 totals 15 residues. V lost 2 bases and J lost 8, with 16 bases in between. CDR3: CASSLFGGPSDEQFF. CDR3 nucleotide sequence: TGTGCCAGCAGCTTATTCGGGGGGCCATCTGATGAGCAGTTCTTC.

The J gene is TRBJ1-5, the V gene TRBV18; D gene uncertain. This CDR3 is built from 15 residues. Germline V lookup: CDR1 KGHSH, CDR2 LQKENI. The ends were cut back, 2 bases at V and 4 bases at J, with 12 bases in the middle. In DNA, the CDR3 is TGTGCCAGCTCACCAGAAGGGTTGGGGAATCAGCCCCAGCATTTT. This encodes CASSPEGLGNQPQHF.

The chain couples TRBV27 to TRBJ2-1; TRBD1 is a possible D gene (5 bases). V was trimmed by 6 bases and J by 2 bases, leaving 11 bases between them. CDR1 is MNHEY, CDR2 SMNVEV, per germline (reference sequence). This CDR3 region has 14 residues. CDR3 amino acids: CASSPQGPYNEQFF. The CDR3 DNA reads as TGTGCCAGCAGCCCCCAGGGTCCCTACAATGAGCAGTTCTTC.

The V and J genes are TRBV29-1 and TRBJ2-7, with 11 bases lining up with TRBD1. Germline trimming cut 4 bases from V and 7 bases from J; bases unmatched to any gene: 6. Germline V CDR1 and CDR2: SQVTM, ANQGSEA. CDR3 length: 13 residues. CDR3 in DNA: TGCAGCGTTGGAGGGGACAGGGGGATTGAGCAGTACTTC. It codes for CSVGGDRGIEQYF.

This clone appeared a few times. The CDR3 loop is CASSRGQGYTGELFF. The CDR3 nucleotides are TGTGCCAGCAGTCGAGGACAGGGCTACACCGGGGAGCTGTTTTTT. The chain uses TRBV6-5 and TRBJ2-2; 8 bases are shared with TRBD1. Germline V gives CDR1 MNHEY, CDR2 SVGAGI. This CDR3 is 15 amino acids long. J was trimmed by 3 bases and V by 5 bases; bases with no gene match: 5.

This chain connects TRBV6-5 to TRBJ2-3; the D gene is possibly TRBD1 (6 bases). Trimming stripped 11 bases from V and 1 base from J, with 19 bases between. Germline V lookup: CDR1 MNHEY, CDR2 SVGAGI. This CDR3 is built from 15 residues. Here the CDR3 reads CAGSTTGSGTDTQYF. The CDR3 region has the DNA TGTGCCGGATCCACAACAGGGTCGGGCACAGATACGCAGTATTTT.

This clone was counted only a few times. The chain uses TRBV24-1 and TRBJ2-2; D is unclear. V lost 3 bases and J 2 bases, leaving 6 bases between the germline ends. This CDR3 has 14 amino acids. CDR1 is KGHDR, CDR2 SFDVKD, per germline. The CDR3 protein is CATSDRINTGELFF. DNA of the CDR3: TGTGCCACCAGTGATCGCATTAACACCGGGGAGCTGTTTTTT.